Given below is one T cell receptor beta chain in context. The sample is drawn from a study of blood T cell repertoires in COVID-19. As for the study in general: Collection of acute and convalescent COVID-19 samples took place in the United States, Italy and Spain. PBMCs, B-cell-depleted T cells, or T cells provided the cDNA or gDNA that made up the material.

The CDR3 is 17 amino acids. The junction had 9 bases not matched to a gene; V was cut back by 1 base and J by 7 bases. In germline, CDR1 is LNHDA, CDR2 SQIVND (reference sequence). Using immunoSEQ multiplex PCR, the repertoire was profiled, and TCRdb retains in-frame clones only, with some absent. The data show about 210,000 clones, roughly 90% seen once. The TCR comes from a man in his sixties or seventies with acute or convalescent COVID-19. The source material was peripheral blood. The rearrangement joins TRBV19 to TRBJ2-3, with TRBD2 matching over 12 bases. CDR3 region: CASSIVTSGRRRYTQYF. The CDR3 DNA follows: TGTGCCAGTAGTATAGTAACTAGCGGGAGGCGAAGATATACGCAGTATTTT.